The next 15 T cell receptor beta chains were all read from a single sample in a study of blood T cells in healthy people across ages. Combining a sample-barcoded 5' primer with a J-beta primer mix, a second PCR ran for roughly 6 to 11 cycles. TCRdb ran MiXCR on the 5' RACE reads and lists one entry per CDR3 protein. The sample shows 1.5 million to 1.8 million distinct CDR3 sequences, approximately 43% of them seen only once. Sample: blood. Source of these receptors: a woman between 18 and 29 years old in good health.

The chain couples TRBV20-1 to TRBJ1-1, with TRBD1 matching over 7 bases. CDR1 and CDR2 (germline): DFQATT, SNEGSKA (reference sequence). The CDR3 covers 13 residues. J gave up 7 bases and V 6 bases, and 11 bases lay outside the gene matches. The CDR3 DNA is TGCAGTGCCCCGGGCAGGGGGTTAGGTGAAGCTTTCTTT. Translated, it gives CSAPGRGLGEAFF.

This sequence joins TRBV6-2 or TRBV6-3 and TRBJ2-7, with TRBD2 matching 8 bases. Germline V CDR1 and CDR2: MNHEY, SVGEGT. The CDR3 runs 12 residues. V shed 8 bases and J 6 bases; nucleotides not matched to a gene: 6. CDR3 sequence: CASGRTSFEQYF. The CDR3 DNA reads as TGTGCCAGCGGACGGACTAGCTTCGAGCAGTACTTC.

This chain uses TRBV6-5 with TRBJ1-6; D is uncertain. V was clipped by 1 base and J by 8 bases, with 6 bases between them. Per the germline V gene, CDR1 is MNHEY and CDR2 is SVGAGI. There are 13 residues in the CDR3. The CDR3 loop is CASSYYGDSPLHF. Written as DNA, the CDR3 is TGTGCCAGCAGTTACTACGGAGATTCACCCCTCCACTTT.

CDR3 bases: TGTGCCAGCTCCCCTGGAACTAGCAAACCGTACAATGAGCAGTACTTC. Its translation: CASSPGTSKPYNEQYF. The gene calls are TRBV18 and TRBJ2-1, with D possibly matching TRBD2 (6 bases). TRBJ2-7 matches the DNA end more closely, so the J call is doubtful. Germline CDR1 KGHSH, CDR2 LQKENI. The CDR3 sequence is 16 residues long.

This clonotype was seen only a few times. This chain links TRBV4-1 with TRBJ1-2; D perhaps matches TRBD1 (5 bases). Trimming removed 3 bases at V and 2 bases at J, with 7 bases between. The CDR3 runs to 13 residues. Germline V gives CDR1 MGHRA, CDR2 YSYEKL. CDR3 amino acids: CASSHGGNYGYTF. In nucleotides, the CDR3 is TGCGCCAGCAGCCATGGGGGGAACTATGGCTACACCTTC.

The chain links TRBV29-1 to TRBJ2-1; D is undetermined. Trimming cost V 6 bases and J 6 bases, with 18 bases left between them. Germline V gives CDR1 SQVTM, CDR2 ANQGSEA. The CDR3 covers 14 residues. The CDR3 protein is CSVLRLLTGNEQFF. The CDR3 nucleotides are TGCAGCGTGCTCCGACTCCTCACGGGCAATGAGCAGTTCTTC.

Here the CDR3 DNA reads TGTGCCAGCGGAACGAGGGGTGAGACCTACGAGCAGTACTTC. Translating gives CASGTRGETYEQYF. The genes are TRBV7-2 and TRBJ2-7; D tentatively fits TRBD1 or TRBD2 (5 bases each). V shed 8 bases and J shed 2 bases, with 16 bases lying between them. CDR1 SGHTA and CDR2 FQGNSA come from the germline V gene. The length of the CDR3 is 14 residues.

The V call is TRBV18, the J call TRBJ2-7, with D perhaps matching TRBD1 (6 bases). The V end was cut by 1 base, the J end by 2 bases, with 12 bases between. Germline V gives CDR1 KGHSH, CDR2 LQKENI. The CDR3 consists of 15 residues. DNA for the CDR3: TGTGCCAGCTCACCACTGGCAGGGGACACCTACGAGCAGTACTTC. Residues: CASSPLAGDTYEQYF.

This chain uses TRBV15 with TRBJ2-7, with D unclear. V was clipped by 1 base and J by 1 base, with 8 bases between them. The CDR3 sequence is 14 residues long. Per germline, CDR1 LNHNV and CDR2 YYDKDF (reference sequence). CDR3 residues: CATSRADKSYEQYF. The CDR3 DNA reads TGTGCCACCAGCAGAGCCGATAAGTCCTACGAGCAGTACTTC. The full variable domain, rest sourced from reference TRBV15 and TRBJ2-7, is DAMVIQNPRYQVTQFGKPVTLSCSQTLNHNVMYWYQQKSSQAPKLLFHYYDKDFNNEADTPDNFQSRRPNTSFCFLDIRSPGLGDTAMYLCATSRADKSYEQYFGPGTRLTVT.

This chain joins TRBV24-1 and TRBJ2-3; no definite D call. There are 11 residues in the CDR3. V shed 6 bases and J shed 5 bases, with 5 bases lying between them. The germline V gene has CDR1 KGHDR and CDR2 SFDVKD. CDR3 bases: TGTGCCACCAGTCGTCAAGATACGCAGTATTTT. This translates into CATSRQDTQYF.

The chain couples TRBV6-5 to TRBJ1-2; D is unresolved. This CDR3 region has 13 residues. Per the germline V gene, CDR1 is MNHEY and CDR2 is SVGAGI. Trimming pared 0 bases from V and 8 bases from J, leaving 10 bases between. The CDR3 region has the DNA TGTGCCAGCAGTTACTCGAACACTCAAGGCTACACCTTC. It yields the protein CASSYSNTQGYTF.

A note on this clonotype: A much larger clonotype is one base distant, so this may be a read error. The rearrangement joins TRBV4-2 to TRBJ1-4; 8 nucleotides agree with TRBD1. The CDR3 spans 15 residues. With 4 bases clipped from V and 8 bases from J, the junction kept 9 bases outside the gene matches. Germline CDR1 reads LGHNA; CDR2 reads YNFKEQ. CDR3 region: CASSRSTGGGEKLFF. CDR3 nucleotides: TGTGCCAGCAGCCGATCAACAGGGGGGGGGGAAAAACTGTTTTTT.

This clonotype was observed a handful of times. V usage is TRBV7-6 and J usage is TRBJ2-3; TRBD2 agrees at 7 bases. Trimming removed 1 base from V and 4 bases from J; junction bases left unmatched: 14. This CDR3 is 18 amino acids long. CDR1 and CDR2 from the germline V gene are SGHVS and FNYEAQ. CDR3 in DNA: TGTGCCAGCAGCTTAGAGGACTTTGGGGGGGGGAGAGCAGATACGCAGTATTTT. Translating it yields CASSLEDFGGGRADTQYF. Based on the CDR3 plus reference TRBV7-6 and TRBJ2-3, the full variable domain is GAGVSQSPRYKVTKRGQDVALRCDPISGHVSLYWYRQALGQGPEFLTYFNYEAQQDKSGLPNDRFSAERPEGSISTLTIQRTEQRDSAMYRCASSLEDFGGGRADTQYFGPGTRLTVL.

This chain uses TRBV28 with TRBJ2-3; 8 bases align to TRBD1. CDR3 length equals 14 residues. The germline V gene encodes CDR1 MDHEN and CDR2 SYDVKM. With 5 bases clipped from V and 9 bases from J, the junction kept 10 bases outside the gene matches. CDR3 residues: CASSRQGRLWTQYF. In nucleotides, the CDR3 is TGTGCCAGCAGTCGACAGGGGAGGTTGTGGACGCAGTATTTT.

The chain combines TRBV29-1 with TRBJ2-2, with 7 bases that match TRBD2. The CDR3 runs to 14 residues. J was trimmed by 6 bases and V by 4 bases; bases with no gene match: 8. Per germline, CDR1 SQVTM and CDR2 ANQGSEA. CDR3 in DNA: TGCAGCGTTGCTGGCGGGAGCTTGGCCGGGGAGCTGTTTTTT. This translates into CSVAGGSLAGELFF.